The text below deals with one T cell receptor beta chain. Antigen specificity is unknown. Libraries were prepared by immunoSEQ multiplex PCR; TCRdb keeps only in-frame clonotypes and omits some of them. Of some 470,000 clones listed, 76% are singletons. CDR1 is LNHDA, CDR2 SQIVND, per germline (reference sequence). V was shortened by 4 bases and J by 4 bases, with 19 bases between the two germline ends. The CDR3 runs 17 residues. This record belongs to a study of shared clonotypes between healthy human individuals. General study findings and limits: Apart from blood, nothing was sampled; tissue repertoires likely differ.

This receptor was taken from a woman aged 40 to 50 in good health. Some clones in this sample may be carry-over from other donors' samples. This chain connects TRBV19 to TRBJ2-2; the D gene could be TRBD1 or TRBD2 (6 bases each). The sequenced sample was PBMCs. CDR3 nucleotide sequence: TGTGCCAGTAGTAAAGGAGTCGGGGGCGCGGGCACCGGGGAGCTGTTTTTT. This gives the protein CASSKGVGGAGTGELFF.